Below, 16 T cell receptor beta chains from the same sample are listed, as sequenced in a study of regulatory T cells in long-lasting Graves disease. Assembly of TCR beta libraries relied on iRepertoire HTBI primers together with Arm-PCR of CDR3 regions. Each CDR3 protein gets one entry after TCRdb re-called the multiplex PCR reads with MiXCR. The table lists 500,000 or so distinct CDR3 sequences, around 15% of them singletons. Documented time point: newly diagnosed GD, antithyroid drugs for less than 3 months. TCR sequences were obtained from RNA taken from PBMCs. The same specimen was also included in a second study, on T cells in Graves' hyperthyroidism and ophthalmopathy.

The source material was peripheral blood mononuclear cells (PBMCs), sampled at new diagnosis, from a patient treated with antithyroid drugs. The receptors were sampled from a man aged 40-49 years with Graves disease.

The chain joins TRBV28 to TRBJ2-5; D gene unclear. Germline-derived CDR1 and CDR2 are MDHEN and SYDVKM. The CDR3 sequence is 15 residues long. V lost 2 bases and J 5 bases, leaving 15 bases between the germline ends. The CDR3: CASSLRSLKLETQYF. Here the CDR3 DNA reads TGTGCCAGCAGTTTAAGGAGTCTTAAGCTGGAGACCCAGTACTTC.

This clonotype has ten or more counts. As DNA, the CDR3 is TGCGCCAGCAGCCAACAAGGTCTAGCGGGGAGCACAGATACGCAGTATTTT. Translation: CASSQQGLAGSTDTQYF. The V call is TRBV4-1, the J call TRBJ2-3; TRBD2 matches 9 bases. Trimming at V came to 2 bases and at J to 0 bases, leaving 6 bases not matched to a gene. This CDR3 comprises 17 residues. Looked up from germline, CDR1 is MGHRA and CDR2 is YSYEKL.

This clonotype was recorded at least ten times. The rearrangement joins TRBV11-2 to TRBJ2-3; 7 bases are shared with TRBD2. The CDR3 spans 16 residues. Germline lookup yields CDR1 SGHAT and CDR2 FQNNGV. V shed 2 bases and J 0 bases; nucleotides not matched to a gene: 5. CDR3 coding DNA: TGTGCCAGCAGCTTACTAGCGGAGTATAGCACAGATACGCAGTATTTT. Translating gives CASSLLAEYSTDTQYF.

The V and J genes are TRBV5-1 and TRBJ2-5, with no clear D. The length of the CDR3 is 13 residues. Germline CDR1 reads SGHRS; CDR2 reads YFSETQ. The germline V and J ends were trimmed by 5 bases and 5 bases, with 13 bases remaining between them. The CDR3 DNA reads TGCGCCAGCAGTTACAGTATAGGGGAGACCCAGTACTTC. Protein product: CASSYSIGETQYF.

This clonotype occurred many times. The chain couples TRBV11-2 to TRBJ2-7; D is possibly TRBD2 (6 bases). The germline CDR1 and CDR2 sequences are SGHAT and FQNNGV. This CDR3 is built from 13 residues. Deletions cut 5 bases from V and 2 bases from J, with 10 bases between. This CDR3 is CASSRDSAYEQYF. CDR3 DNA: TGTGCCAGCAGCCGGGACTCAGCCTACGAGCAGTACTTC.

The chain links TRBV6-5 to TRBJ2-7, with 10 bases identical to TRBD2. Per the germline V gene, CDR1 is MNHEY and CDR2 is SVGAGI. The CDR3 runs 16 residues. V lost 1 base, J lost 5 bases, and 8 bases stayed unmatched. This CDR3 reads CASSYFRLAGVDEQYF. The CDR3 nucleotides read TGTGCCAGCAGTTACTTCCGGCTAGCGGGAGTGGACGAGCAGTACTTC.

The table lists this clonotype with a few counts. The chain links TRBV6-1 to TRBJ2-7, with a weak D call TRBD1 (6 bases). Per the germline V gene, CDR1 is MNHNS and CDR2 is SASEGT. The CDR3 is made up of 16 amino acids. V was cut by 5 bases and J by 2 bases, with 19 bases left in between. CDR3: CASSPDVWGQTYEQYF. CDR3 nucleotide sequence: TGTGCCAGCAGTCCCGACGTCTGGGGGCAAACCTACGAGCAGTACTTC.

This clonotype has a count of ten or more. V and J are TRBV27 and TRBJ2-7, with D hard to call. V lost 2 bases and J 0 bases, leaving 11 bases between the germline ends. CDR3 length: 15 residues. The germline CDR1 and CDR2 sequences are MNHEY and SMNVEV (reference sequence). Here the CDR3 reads CASSLRVPNSYEQYF. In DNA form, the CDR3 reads TGTGCCAGCAGTTTACGGGTTCCGAACTCCTACGAGCAGTACTTC.

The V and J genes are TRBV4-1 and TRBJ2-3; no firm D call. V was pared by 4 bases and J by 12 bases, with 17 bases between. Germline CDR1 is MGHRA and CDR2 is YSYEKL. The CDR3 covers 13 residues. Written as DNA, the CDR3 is TGCGCCAGCAGCCCAGAGCAAATCCCGATTCAGTATTTT. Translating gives CASSPEQIPIQYF.

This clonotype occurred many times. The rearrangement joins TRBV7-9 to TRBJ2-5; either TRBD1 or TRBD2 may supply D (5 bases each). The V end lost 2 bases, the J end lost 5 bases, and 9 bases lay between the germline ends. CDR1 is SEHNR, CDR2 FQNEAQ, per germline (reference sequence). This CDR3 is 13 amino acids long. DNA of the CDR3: TGTGCCAGCAGCTTAACCAGGGAGGAGACCCAGTACTTC. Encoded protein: CASSLTREETQYF.

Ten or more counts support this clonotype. This CDR3 reads CASSQANGANYGYTF. In nucleotides, the CDR3 is TGTGCCAGCAGCCAGGCAAATGGCGCTAACTATGGCTACACCTTC. The V gene is TRBV7-9, the J gene TRBJ1-2, with no clear D. Per the germline V gene, CDR1 is SEHNR and CDR2 is FQNEAQ (reference sequence). The CDR3 covers 15 residues. V lost 5 bases, J lost 0 bases, and 13 bases lay in between.

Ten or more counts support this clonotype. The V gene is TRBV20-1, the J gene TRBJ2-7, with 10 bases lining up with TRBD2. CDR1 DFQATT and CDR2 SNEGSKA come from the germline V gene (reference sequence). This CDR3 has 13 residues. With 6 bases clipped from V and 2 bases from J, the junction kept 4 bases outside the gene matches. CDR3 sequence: CSAISGRTYEQYF. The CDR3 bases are TGCAGTGCGATTAGCGGGAGGACCTACGAGCAGTACTTC.

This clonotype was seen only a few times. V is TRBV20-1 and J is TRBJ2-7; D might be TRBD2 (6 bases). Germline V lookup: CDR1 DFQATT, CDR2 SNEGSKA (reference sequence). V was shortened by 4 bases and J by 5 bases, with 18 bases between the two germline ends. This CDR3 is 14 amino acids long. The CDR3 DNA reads TGCAGTGCTATTGCTCCAACCGGGAGCCACGAGCAGTACTTC. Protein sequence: CSAIAPTGSHEQYF.

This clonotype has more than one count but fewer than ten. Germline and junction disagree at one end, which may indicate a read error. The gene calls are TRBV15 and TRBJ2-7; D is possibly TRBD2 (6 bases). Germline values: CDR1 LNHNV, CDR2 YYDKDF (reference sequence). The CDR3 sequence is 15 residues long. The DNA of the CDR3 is TGTGTCACCAGCAGAGAGGAGGGAGCCCCCTACGAGCAGTACTTC. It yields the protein CVTSREEGAPYEQYF.

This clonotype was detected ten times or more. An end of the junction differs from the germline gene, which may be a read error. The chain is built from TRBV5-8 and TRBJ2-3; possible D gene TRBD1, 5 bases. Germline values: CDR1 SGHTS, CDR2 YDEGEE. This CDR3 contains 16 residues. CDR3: CASSLATAGSTDTQYF. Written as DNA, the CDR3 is TGCGCCAGCAGCTTGGCTACAGCAGGGTCCACAGATACGCAGTATTTT.

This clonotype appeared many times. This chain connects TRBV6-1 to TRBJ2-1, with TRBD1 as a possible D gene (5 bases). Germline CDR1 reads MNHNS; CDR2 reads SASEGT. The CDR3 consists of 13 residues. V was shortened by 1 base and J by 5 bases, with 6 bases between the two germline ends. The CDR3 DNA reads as TGTGCCAGCAGTGAAGGACAGAACAATGAGCAGTTCTTC. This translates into CASSEGQNNEQFF.